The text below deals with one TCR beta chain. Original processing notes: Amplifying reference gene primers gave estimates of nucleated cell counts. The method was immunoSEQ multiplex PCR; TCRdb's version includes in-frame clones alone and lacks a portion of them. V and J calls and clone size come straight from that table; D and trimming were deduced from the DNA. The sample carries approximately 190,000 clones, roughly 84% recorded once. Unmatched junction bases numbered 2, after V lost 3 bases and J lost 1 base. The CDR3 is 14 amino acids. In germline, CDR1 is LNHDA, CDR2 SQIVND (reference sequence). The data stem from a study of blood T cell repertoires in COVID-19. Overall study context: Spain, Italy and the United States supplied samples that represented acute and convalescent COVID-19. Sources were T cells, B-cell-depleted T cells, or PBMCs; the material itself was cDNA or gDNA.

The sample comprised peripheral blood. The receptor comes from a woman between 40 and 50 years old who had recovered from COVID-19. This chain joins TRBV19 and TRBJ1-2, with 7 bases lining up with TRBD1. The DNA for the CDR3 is TGTGCCAGTAGTATTGCAGGGGGTAACTATGGCTACACCTTC. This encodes CASSIAGGNYGYTF. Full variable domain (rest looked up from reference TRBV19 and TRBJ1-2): DGGITQSPKYLFRKEGQNVTLSCEQNLNHDAMYWYRQDPGQGLRLIYYSQIVNDFQKGDIAEGYSVSREKKESFPLTVTSAQKNPTAFYLCASSIAGGNYGYTFGSGTRLTVV.